The clone carrying this TCR beta chain occurred once. The record originates from a study of shared clonotypes between healthy human individuals. This table comes from immunoSEQ multiplex PCR, and its TCRdb copy is limited to in-frame clones, with some not included. The profile shows over a million clones, more than 75% of them singletons. CDR1 ENHRY and CDR2 SYGVKD come from the germline V gene. The CDR3 covers 13 residues. Trimming removed 6 bases from V and 7 bases from J, with 15 bases in between. V and J are TRBV10-3 and TRBJ1-1, with a weak D call TRBD1 (5 bases). The TCR originated in a man between 18 and 35 years old in good health. Some clones in this sample may be carry-over from other donors' samples. Sequenced: memory CD4+ T cells from PBMCs. Subset denoted: CD45RA-negative fraction. The CDR3 DNA follows: TGTGCCATCAGCGGGCAGGGTCCGGATGAAGCTTTCTTT. Encoded protein: CAISGQGPDEAFF.